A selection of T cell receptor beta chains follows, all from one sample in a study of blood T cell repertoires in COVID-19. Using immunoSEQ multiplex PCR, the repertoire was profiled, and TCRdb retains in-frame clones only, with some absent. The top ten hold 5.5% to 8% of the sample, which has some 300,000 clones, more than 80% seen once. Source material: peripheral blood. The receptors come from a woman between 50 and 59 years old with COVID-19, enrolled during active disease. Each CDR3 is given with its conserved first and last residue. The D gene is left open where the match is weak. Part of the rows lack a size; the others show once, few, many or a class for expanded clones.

cdr3_aa: CASSSSGRNEQYF
cdr3_nt: TGTGCCAGCAGCTCTTCCGGTCGAAACGAGCAGTACTTC
j_call: TRBJ2-7
d_call: .
clone_size: .
v_call: TRBV7-9

cdr3_aa: CASSTGANVLTF
cdr3_nt: TGCGCCAGCAGTACTGGGGCCAACGTCCTGACTTTC
j_call: TRBJ2-6
d_call: .
clone_size: few
v_call: TRBV5-1

cdr3_aa: CASTPNVGEVYEQYF
cdr3_nt: TGTGCCAGCACCCCCAATGTGGGGGAGGTCTACGAGCAGTACTTC
j_call: TRBJ2-7
d_call: .
clone_size: .
v_call: TRBV9

cdr3_aa: CASSLALGDYEQYF
cdr3_nt: TGTGCCAGCAGCTTGGCCCTAGGGGACTACGAGCAGTACTTC
j_call: TRBJ2-7
d_call: .
clone_size: .
v_call: TRBV5-5

cdr3_aa: CASTPDSRGTEAFF
cdr3_nt: TGTGCCAGCACTCCGGACTCCAGGGGCACTGAAGCTTTCTTT
j_call: TRBJ1-1
d_call: .
clone_size: .
v_call: TRBV2

cdr3_aa: CASSAMRNQPQHF
cdr3_nt: TGTGCCAGCTCAGCCATGAGGAATCAGCCCCAGCATTTT
j_call: TRBJ1-5
d_call: .
clone_size: .
v_call: TRBV18

cdr3_aa: CATWDGAGRTTYEQYF
cdr3_nt: TGTGCCACCTGGGACGGTGCGGGACGGACTACCTACGAGCAGTACTTC
j_call: TRBJ2-7
d_call: .
clone_size: .
v_call: TRBV6-6

cdr3_aa: CASSLGLGRNTEAFF
cdr3_nt: TGTGCCAGCAGTCTAGGTCTAGGTCGGAACACTGAAGCTTTCTTT
j_call: TRBJ1-1
d_call: .
clone_size: .
v_call: TRBV27

cdr3_aa: CASSEPGTSAYEQYF
cdr3_nt: TGTGCCAGCAGTGAGCCAGGGACTAGCGCCTACGAGCAGTACTTC
j_call: TRBJ2-7
d_call: TRBD2
clone_size: .
v_call: TRBV6-1

cdr3_aa: CASSRGLHTEAFF
cdr3_nt: TGTGCCAGCAGCCGAGGGCTGCACACTGAAGCTTTCTTT
j_call: TRBJ1-1
d_call: .
clone_size: .
v_call: TRBV14

cdr3_aa: CASVPGLSTDTQYF
cdr3_nt: TGTGCCAGCGTACCCGGACTCAGCACAGATACGCAGTATTTT
j_call: TRBJ2-3
d_call: .
clone_size: few
v_call: TRBV7-2

cdr3_aa: CASSPLNSRDTEAFF
cdr3_nt: TGTGCCAGCTCACCTCTAAACAGCCGTGACACTGAAGCTTTCTTT
j_call: TRBJ1-1
d_call: .
clone_size: .
v_call: TRBV18

cdr3_aa: CASSPDGHRNTEAFF
cdr3_nt: TGTGCCAGCTCACCAGATGGACATCGGAACACTGAAGCTTTCTTT
j_call: TRBJ1-1
d_call: .
clone_size: .
v_call: TRBV18

cdr3_aa: CASSQVSNGQPQHF
cdr3_nt: TGCGCCAGCAGCCAAGTAAGTAACGGGCAGCCCCAGCATTTT
j_call: TRBJ1-5
d_call: .
clone_size: .
v_call: TRBV4-1

cdr3_aa: CASQKTVTDTQYF
cdr3_nt: TGTGCCAGCCAAAAGACAGTCACAGATACGCAGTATTTT
j_call: TRBJ2-3
d_call: .
clone_size: once
v_call: TRBV2

cdr3_aa: CASSLRGKEYNEKLFF
cdr3_nt: TGTGCCAGCAGCTTGAGGGGGAAGGAATATAATGAAAAACTGTTTTTT
j_call: TRBJ1-4
d_call: .
clone_size: .
v_call: TRBV5-8

cdr3_aa: CASSLAGTNQPQHF
cdr3_nt: TGTGCCAGCAGCTTAGCAGGGACAAATCAGCCCCAGCATTTT
j_call: TRBJ1-5
d_call: .
clone_size: .
v_call: TRBV7-9

cdr3_aa: CASSLASGRHSSYNEQFF
cdr3_nt: TGTGCCAGCAGCTTAGCTAGCGGGAGGCATAGTTCCTACAATGAGCAGTTCTTC
j_call: TRBJ2-1
d_call: TRBD2
clone_size: .
v_call: TRBV7-8

cdr3_aa: CASSHQPSGTSVSYEQYF
cdr3_nt: TGCGCCAGCAGCCACCAACCCTCCGGGACTAGCGTATCCTACGAGCAGTACTTC
j_call: TRBJ2-7
d_call: TRBD2
clone_size: .
v_call: TRBV5-1

cdr3_aa: CAWRGRARGYTF
cdr3_nt: TGTGCCTGGAGGGGCAGGGCGCGTGGCTACACCTTC
j_call: TRBJ1-2
d_call: .
clone_size: .
v_call: TRBV30

cdr3_aa: CASRSGNQETQYF
cdr3_nt: TGTGCCAGCAGAAGCGGGAATCAAGAGACCCAGTACTTC
j_call: TRBJ2-5
d_call: TRBD2
clone_size: .
v_call: TRBV28

cdr3_aa: CASSSGTGSSYEQYF
cdr3_nt: TGTGCCAGCTCGTCCGGGACAGGGAGCTCCTACGAGCAGTACTTC
j_call: TRBJ2-7
d_call: TRBD1
clone_size: .
v_call: TRBV18

cdr3_aa: CASSFSRAYYGYTF
cdr3_nt: TGCGCCAGCAGCTTCTCCAGGGCTTACTATGGCTACACCTTC
j_call: TRBJ1-2
d_call: .
clone_size: .
v_call: TRBV5-1

cdr3_aa: CASSPSGRPDGYTF
cdr3_nt: TGTGCCAGCAGCCCCAGCGGCAGACCGGATGGCTACACCTTC
j_call: TRBJ1-2
d_call: .
clone_size: .
v_call: TRBV7-2

cdr3_aa: CATSRDNWGLAGGLSYEQYF
cdr3_nt: TGTGCCACCAGCAGAGATAATTGGGGACTAGCGGGAGGGCTTTCCTACGAGCAGTACTTC
j_call: TRBJ2-7
d_call: TRBD2
clone_size: .
v_call: TRBV15

cdr3_aa: CASSPALTGVSDTQYF
cdr3_nt: TGTGCCAGCAGTCCAGCCCTCACGGGAGTCTCAGATACGCAGTATTTT
j_call: TRBJ2-3
d_call: .
clone_size: once
v_call: TRBV25-1

cdr3_aa: CASSLDSGEKLFF
cdr3_nt: TGTGCCAGCAGCTTAGATAGCGGGGAAAAACTGTTTTTT
j_call: TRBJ1-4
d_call: .
clone_size: .
v_call: TRBV7-9

cdr3_aa: CASSLRRFEQYF
cdr3_nt: TGTGCCAGCAGCTTGCGGAGGTTCGAGCAGTACTTC
j_call: TRBJ2-7
d_call: .
clone_size: .
v_call: TRBV11-3

cdr3_aa: CAWNQDRGQYF
cdr3_nt: TGTGCCTGGAACCAAGACAGGGGCCAGTACTTC
j_call: TRBJ2-5
d_call: TRBD1
clone_size: once
v_call: TRBV30

cdr3_aa: CASSQGAGAGGYTF
cdr3_nt: TGCGCCAGCAGCCAAGGTGCAGGGGCTGGTGGCTACACCTTC
j_call: TRBJ1-2
d_call: .
clone_size: .
v_call: TRBV4-3

cdr3_aa: CASKSLNNEQFF
cdr3_nt: TGTGCCAGCAAGTCCCTAAACAATGAGCAGTTCTTC
j_call: TRBJ2-1
d_call: .
clone_size: once
v_call: TRBV6-5

cdr3_aa: CASSQGTSFLEQFF
cdr3_nt: TGCGCCAGCAGCCAAGGGACTTCATTTCTTGAGCAGTTCTTC
j_call: TRBJ2-1
d_call: .
clone_size: .
v_call: TRBV10-1

cdr3_aa: CASSQGTPGGGELFF
cdr3_nt: TGTGCCAGCAGCCAAGGGACTCCGGGGGGCGGGGAGCTGTTTTTT
j_call: TRBJ2-2
d_call: TRBD2
clone_size: .
v_call: TRBV3-1/TRBV3-2

cdr3_aa: CASSIESGSEQFF
cdr3_nt: TGTGCCAGTAGTATTGAAAGCGGGAGTGAGCAGTTCTTC
j_call: TRBJ2-1
d_call: TRBD2
clone_size: .
v_call: TRBV19

cdr3_aa: CASSTFTGDSYNEQFF
cdr3_nt: TGCGCCAGCAGCACTTTTACAGGGGACTCTTACAATGAGCAGTTCTTC
j_call: TRBJ2-1
d_call: .
clone_size: .
v_call: TRBV10-2

cdr3_aa: CASSSRAGQGNGANVLTF
cdr3_nt: TGTGCCAGCAGCTCCAGGGCGGGACAGGGCAACGGGGCCAACGTCCTGACTTTC
j_call: TRBJ2-6
d_call: TRBD1
clone_size: .
v_call: TRBV5-8

cdr3_aa: CASSRDRVGELFF
cdr3_nt: TGTGCCAGCAGCCGCGACAGGGTCGGGGAGCTGTTTTTT
j_call: TRBJ2-2
d_call: TRBD1
clone_size: .
v_call: TRBV6-5

cdr3_aa: CASSLLAGGEDTQYF
cdr3_nt: TGCGCCAGCAGCCTTTTAGCGGGAGGGGAAGATACGCAGTATTTT
j_call: TRBJ2-3
d_call: TRBD2
clone_size: .
v_call: TRBV5-1

cdr3_aa: CASSNPLGRRGDSNQPQHF
cdr3_nt: TGTGCCAGTAGTAACCCCCTTGGGAGGCGGGGGGATAGCAATCAGCCCCAGCATTTT
j_call: TRBJ1-5
d_call: .
clone_size: .
v_call: TRBV19

cdr3_aa: CASSLGLAGGNTGELFF
cdr3_nt: TGTGCCAGCAGCTTGGGGCTAGCGGGAGGGAACACCGGGGAGCTGTTTTTT
j_call: TRBJ2-2
d_call: TRBD2
clone_size: .
v_call: TRBV5-4

cdr3_aa: CASSEGDSNQPQHF
cdr3_nt: TGTGCCAGCAGTGAAGGCGATAGCAATCAGCCCCAGCATTTT
j_call: TRBJ1-5
d_call: .
clone_size: few
v_call: TRBV6-1

cdr3_aa: CSARTSYEQYF
cdr3_nt: TGCAGTGCCCGGACTTCTTACGAGCAGTACTTC
j_call: TRBJ2-7
d_call: .
clone_size: .
v_call: TRBV20-1

cdr3_aa: CASSPLAGGAYEQYF
cdr3_nt: TGTGCCAGCTCACCTCTAGCGGGAGGAGCCTACGAGCAGTACTTC
j_call: TRBJ2-7
d_call: TRBD2
clone_size: .
v_call: TRBV18

cdr3_aa: CASRRDLNTGELFF
cdr3_nt: TGTGCCAGCAGAAGGGACTTGAACACCGGGGAGCTGTTTTTT
j_call: TRBJ2-2
d_call: .
clone_size: .
v_call: TRBV27

cdr3_aa: CASSQDKGDRSATNEKLFF
cdr3_nt: TGTGCCAGCAGCCAAGATAAAGGGGACAGGAGTGCAACTAATGAAAAACTGTTTTTT
j_call: TRBJ1-4
d_call: TRBD1
clone_size: .
v_call: TRBV3-1/TRBV3-2

cdr3_aa: CASSPDRMQETQYF
cdr3_nt: TGTGCCAGCAGCCCAGACAGGATGCAAGAGACCCAGTACTTC
j_call: TRBJ2-5
d_call: .
clone_size: .
v_call: TRBV5-8

cdr3_aa: CASSIGRTERGEQYF
cdr3_nt: TGTGCCAGTAGTATAGGTCGGACAGAGAGGGGCGAGCAGTACTTC
j_call: TRBJ2-7
d_call: .
clone_size: .
v_call: TRBV19

cdr3_aa: CASSLGGQGNDYGYTF
cdr3_nt: TGCGCCAGCAGTCTGGGGGGACAGGGGAATGACTATGGCTACACCTTC
j_call: TRBJ1-2
d_call: TRBD1
clone_size: .
v_call: TRBV4-1

cdr3_aa: CASSPAAVRGFQETQYF
cdr3_nt: TGTGCCAGCAGCCCAGCCGCTGTACGAGGATTCCAAGAGACCCAGTACTTC
j_call: TRBJ2-5
d_call: .
clone_size: .
v_call: TRBV11-2

cdr3_aa: CASSRTGELNEQFF
cdr3_nt: TGTGCCAGCAGTCGGACAGGGGAGCTCAATGAGCAGTTCTTC
j_call: TRBJ2-1
d_call: TRBD1
clone_size: .
v_call: TRBV6-4